This T cell receptor beta chain was retrieved from a study of control samples from healthy donors and cancer patients. Measured with immunoSEQ multiplex PCR; TCRdb has only the in-frame clones, and not every one. Altogether about 83,000 clones are present, 91% being singletons, with the ten largest covering around 14%. V lost 4 bases, J lost 3 bases, and 10 bases stayed unmatched. The germline V gene encodes CDR1 MDHEN and CDR2 SYDVKM. The length of the CDR3 is 16 residues. V is TRBV28 and J is TRBJ2-3; 7 bases are a match to TRBD1. Sequencing input: blood. The receptor was isolated from a man aged 25-40 years in good health. CDR3 region: CASSSRRQGLTDTQYF. CDR3 sequence (DNA): TGTGCCAGCAGTTCCCGCCGACAGGGTTTGACAGATACGCAGTATTTT. Using reference TRBV28 and TRBJ2-3 for the parts outside the CDR3, the full variable domain is DVKVTQSSRYLVKRTGEKVFLECVQDMDHENMFWYRQDPGLGLRLIYFSYDVKMKEKGDIPEGYSVSREKKERFSLILESASTNQTSMYLCASSSRRQGLTDTQYFGPGTRLTVL.